Below, 21 T cell receptor beta chains from the same sample are listed, as sequenced in a study of T cell clonality in common variable immunodeficiency. Clones were read by immunoSEQ multiplex PCR, and TCRdb kept only the in-frame ones, dropping some. The repertoire consists of approximately 42,000 clones, none detected only once. The sample taken for sequencing was peripheral blood mononuclear cells. The receptors shown here come from a person aged 18 to 75 in good health.

This clone was seen many times. The CDR3 protein is CASSLWQGETQYF. CDR3 bases read: TGTGCCAGCAGTTTGTGGCAGGGGGAGACC. The genes are TRBV28 and TRBJ2-5; a possible D gene is TRBD1 (6 bases). The read gets to within 3 residues of the CDR3 end, and the germline J gene fills in the rest. CDR1 is MDHEN and CDR2 is SYDVKM in the germline V gene. This CDR3 is 13 amino acids long. Trimming removed 3 bases at V and 5 bases at J, with 10 bases between.

This clone was picked up many times. The missing CDR3 end, 3 residues past where the read stops, is filled in from the germline J gene. The J gene is TRBJ2-6, the V gene TRBV5-1; the D gene is possibly TRBD2 (5 bases). The V gene lost 4 bases and the J gene lost 4 bases, with 9 bases spanning the gap. CDR1 and CDR2 from the germline V gene are SGHRS and YFSETQ. CDR3 length: 14 residues. CDR3: CASSERVGANVLTF. The sequenced CDR3 bases are TGCGCCAGCAGCGAGAGGGTCGGGGCCAACGTC. The whole variable domain, filled in from reference TRBV5-1 and TRBJ2-6, reads KAGVTQTPRYLIKTRGQQVTLSCSPISGHRSVSWYQQTPGQGLQFLFEYFSETQRNKGNFPGRFSGRQFSNSRSEMNVSTLELGDSALYLCASSERVGANVLTFGAGSRLTVL.

This clone was seen repeatedly, ten times or more. From the germline J gene comes the end of the CDR3, since the read stops 3 residues before it. This chain connects TRBV18 to TRBJ2-3; a weak D match, TRBD2 (6 bases). Trimming removed 5 bases at V and 3 bases at J, with 9 bases between. CDR3 length: 13 residues. From germline, CDR1 is KGHSH and CDR2 LQKENI. The sequenced CDR3 bases are TGTGCCAGCTCAGGACTACTAACAGATACG. The encoded protein is CASSGLLTDT. The CDR3 in its entirety is CASSGLLTDTQYF. Based on the CDR3 plus reference TRBV18 and TRBJ2-3, the full variable domain is NAGVMQNPRHLVRRRGQEARLRCSPMKGHSHVYWYRQLPEEGLKFMVYLQKENIIDESGMPKERFSAEFPKEGPSILRIQQVVRGDSAAYFCASSGLLTDTQYFGPGTRLTVL.

There are many counts of this clone. From the germline J gene comes the end of the CDR3, since the read stops 3 residues before it. This sequence joins TRBV29-1 and TRBJ2-3, with 12 positions matching TRBD2. V gave up 3 bases and J gave up 6 bases; unmatched junction bases: 4. CDR1 and CDR2 from the germline V gene are SQVTM and ANQGSEA. This CDR3 has 14 residues. The CDR3 is CSVETSGSSDTQYF. Incomplete CDR3 DNA: TGCAGCGTTGAGACTAGCGGGAGCTCGGATACG.

At least ten counts were recorded for this clone. The read ends 3 residues before the CDR3 terminus; that terminus is restored from the germline J gene. The chain uses TRBV29-1 and TRBJ2-2, with TRBD1 identical over 8 bases. The CDR3 is made up of 13 amino acids. CDR1 is SQVTM, CDR2 ANQGSEA, per germline. The junction had 0 bases not matched to a gene; V was cut back by 4 bases and J by 2 bases. The CDR3 bases that were read are TGCAGCGTTGCAGGGGGCAACACCGGGGAG. As protein: CSVAGGNTGE. The entire CDR3 sequence reads CSVAGGNTGELFF.

Concerning this clone itself: Sequencing ends 3 residues short of the CDR3 end; the germline J gene provides the rest. V is TRBV13 and J is TRBJ1-5; D is unclear. CDR1 PRHDT and CDR2 FYEKMQ come from the germline V gene (reference sequence). The V end lost 5 bases, the J end lost 2 bases, and 10 bases lay between the germline ends. The CDR3 is 14 amino acids. Partial CDR3 DNA: TGTGCCAGCAGCCGGGGTACCGGCAATCAGCCC. Its translation: CASSRGTGNQP. The entire CDR3 sequence reads CASSRGTGNQPQHF.

This clone was recorded at least ten times. CDR3 DNA, as far as it was read: TGTGCCACCCTCCGGGGGGGCCTGCACCCAGATACG. Residues: CATLRGGLHPDT. The whole CDR3 protein reads CATLRGGLHPDTQYF. V is TRBV6-2 or TRBV6-3 and J is TRBJ2-3, with TRBD2 matching 8 bases. Coverage ceases 3 residues before the CDR3 finishes, and the germline J gene fills in the end. CDR3 size: 15 residues. Trimming cost V 10 bases and J 4 bases; bases outside gene matches: 13. Looked up from germline, CDR1 is MNHEY and CDR2 is SVGEGT.

Many counts were recorded for this clone. The missing CDR3 end, 3 residues past where the read stops, is filled in from the germline J gene. The chain is built from TRBV10-3 and TRBJ2-1; 14 nucleotides agree with TRBD2. Unmatched junction bases numbered 10, after V lost 9 bases and J lost 9 bases. Germline lookup yields CDR1 ENHRY and CDR2 SYGVKD. This CDR3 comprises 15 residues. The CDR3 bases that were read are TGTGCCATGACTAGCGGGAGGGCTTGGGAGAGTGAG. It yields the protein CAMTSGRAWESE. The entire CDR3 is CAMTSGRAWESEQFF.

In its sample, this clone was seen many times. From the germline J gene comes the end of the CDR3, since the read stops 3 residues before it. This chain joins TRBV20-1 and TRBJ1-2; D unresolved. Germline V gives CDR1 DFQATT, CDR2 SNEGSKA (reference sequence). The CDR3 extends over 11 amino acids. CDR3 region: CREGGNYGYTF. The part of the CDR3 DNA that was read is TGCAGGGAGGGCGGGAACTATGGC.

This clone was counted ten times or more. The CDR3 is cut off 3 residues early in the read; its end comes from the germline J gene. The J gene is TRBJ2-3, the V gene TRBV6-4; TRBD2 agrees at 10 bases. Trimming took 4 bases from V and 6 from J; bases not matched to a gene: 7. This CDR3 spans 15 amino acids. CDR1 is MRHNA and CDR2 is SNTAGT in the germline V gene. The CDR3 loop is CASSVAGGSSDTQYF. The part of the CDR3 DNA that was read is TGTGCCAGCAGTGTAGCGGGAGGATCATCGGATACG.

In this sample, this clone turned up many times. The DNA ends 3 residues before the CDR3 does, and the rest of the CDR3 is filled in from the germline J gene. This chain links TRBV24-1 with TRBJ2-5; the match to TRBD1 covers 10 bases. Unmatched junction bases numbered 11, after V lost 9 bases and J lost 5 bases. The CDR3 extends over 15 amino acids. Germline lookup yields CDR1 KGHDR and CDR2 SFDVKD. Partial CDR3 DNA: TGTGCCACCGGGGCGGACAGGGGGAGATTGGAGACC. Its translation is CATGADRGRLET. The entire CDR3 protein reads CATGADRGRLETQYF.

This clone was seen many times. Coverage ceases 3 residues before the CDR3 finishes, and the germline J gene fills in the end. The chain couples TRBV19 to TRBJ1-5; 7 bases agree with TRBD1. Germline V CDR1 and CDR2: LNHDA, SQIVND (reference sequence). CDR3 length: 15 amino acids. V lost 6 bases to trimming and J lost 3 bases; unmatched junction nucleotides: 8. The covered CDR3 bases are TGTGCCAGTAGGGTCAGGGGGACACCCAATCAGCCC. This codes for CASRVRGTPNQP. From start to end, the CDR3 is CASRVRGTPNQPQHF.

Only a few counts were recorded for this clone. The CDR3 is cut off 3 residues early in the read; its end comes from the germline J gene. V is TRBV30 and J is TRBJ2-5; the D gene is possibly TRBD2 (6 bases). Germline-derived CDR1 and CDR2 are GTSNPN and SVGIG (reference sequence). This CDR3 is 15 amino acids long. Trimming took 0 bases from V and 5 from J, leaving 16 bases between them. Partial CDR3 DNA: TGTGCCTGGAGTGTACAGAGTGGGGGGTGGGAGACC. This translates into CAWSVQSGGWET. The full CDR3 sequence reads CAWSVQSGGWETQYF.

The sample holds many counts of this clone. Sequencing ends 3 residues short of the CDR3 end; the germline J gene provides the rest. The chain employs TRBV5-1 and TRBJ2-3; perhaps TRBD2 as D (6 bases). Germline-derived CDR1 and CDR2 are SGHRS and YFSETQ. Trimming pared 6 bases from V and 1 base from J, leaving 18 bases between. CDR3 length equals 16 residues. The CDR3 region is CASTRTERVRTDTQYF. The DNA read from the CDR3 is TGCGCCAGCACCCGGACGGAGCGGGTTCGCACAGATACG. Combining the CDR3 with reference TRBV5-1 and TRBJ2-3 gives the whole variable domain KAGVTQTPRYLIKTRGQQVTLSCSPISGHRSVSWYQQTPGQGLQFLFEYFSETQRNKGNFPGRFSGRQFSNSRSEMNVSTLELGDSALYLCASTRTERVRTDTQYFGPGTRLTVL.

This clone came up many times. The DNA ends 3 residues before the CDR3 does, and the rest of the CDR3 is filled in from the germline J gene. V gene TRBV19 combines with J gene TRBJ2-7; 10 nucleotides agree with TRBD2. The trim removed 4 bases at V and 6 bases at J, leaving 6 bases unmatched. CDR1 LNHDA and CDR2 SQIVND come from the germline V gene (reference sequence). This CDR3 contains 14 residues. The CDR3: CASSNLAGVSEQYF. Partial CDR3 DNA: TGTGCCAGTAGTAACCTAGCGGGAGTTTCCGAG.

There are many counts of this clone. The CDR3 goes on 3 residues after the read ends, and that part is filled in from the germline J gene. This sequence joins TRBV7-6 and TRBJ2-1, with TRBD2 matching 9 bases. Germline loops: CDR1 SGHVS, CDR2 FNYEAQ. The length of the CDR3 is 14 residues. Trimming removed 2 bases from V and 7 bases from J; junction bases left unmatched: 3. CDR3 DNA, as far as it was read: TGTGCCAGCAGCTTATTACTAGCGGGTAATGAG. Amino acids: CASSLLLAGNE. The complete CDR3 protein is CASSLLLAGNEQFF. Full variable domain (remainder filled in from reference TRBV7-6 and TRBJ2-1): GAGVSQSPRYKVTKRGQDVALRCDPISGHVSLYWYRQALGQGPEFLTYFNYEAQQDKSGLPNDRFSAERPEGSISTLTIQRTEQRDSAMYRCASSLLLAGNEQFFGPGTRLTVL.

This clone was observed many times. The read stops 3 residues short of the end of the CDR3; the missing end is completed from the germline J gene. The gene calls are TRBV19 and TRBJ2-1, with D maybe TRBD1 (6 bases). The CDR3 loop spans 15 amino acids. Germline-derived CDR1 and CDR2 are LNHDA and SQIVND (reference sequence). Trimming left V 6 bases short and J 3 bases short, with 15 bases between. CDR3 amino acids: CASSRPGHLYNEQFF. CDR3 DNA, as far as it was read: TGTGCCAGTAGCCGGCCGGGACACCTCTACAATGAG.

This clone was counted at least ten times. The CDR3 goes on 3 residues after the read ends, and that part is filled in from the germline J gene. The genes are TRBV18 and TRBJ2-1; TRBD1 matches at 8 bases. CDR1 and CDR2 (germline): KGHSH, LQKENI. V lost 3 bases to trimming and J lost 7 bases; unmatched junction nucleotides: 5. CDR3 size: 14 residues. CDR3 sequence: CASSPDRGRNEQFF. The covered CDR3 bases are TGTGCCAGCTCACCCGACAGGGGCCGGAATGAG.

This clone has ten or more counts. The CDR3 extends 3 residues past the end of the read, so its final part is completed from the germline J gene. The gene calls are TRBV20-1 and TRBJ2-1; 8 bases agree with TRBD2. Per germline, CDR1 DFQATT and CDR2 SNEGSKA (reference sequence). This CDR3 has 17 residues. The trim removed 5 bases at V and 7 bases at J, leaving 19 bases unmatched. The covered CDR3 bases are TGCAGTGCTCGACGAGCCCGGGAGGGACTGACGGTGAATGAG. The encoded protein is CSARRAREGLTVNE. From start to end, the CDR3 is CSARRAREGLTVNEQFF.

In its sample, this clone was seen many times. The read is 3 residues too short to cover the CDR3 end, so that end is filled in from the germline J gene. The chain couples TRBV2 to TRBJ2-7, with D perhaps assigned TRBD1 or TRBD2 (5 bases each). V gave up 2 bases and J gave up 4 bases, with 15 bases separating them. Germline CDR1 reads SNHLY; CDR2 reads FYNNEI. The CDR3 length is 15 residues. This CDR3 reads CASSETPGRTYEQYF. Incomplete CDR3 DNA: TGTGCCAGCAGTGAAACCCCAGGGAGAACTTACGAG.

This clone was counted at least ten times. The read halts 3 residues ahead of the CDR3 end, with the missing end drawn from the germline J gene. The chain has TRBV14 and TRBJ2-7, with 10 bases identical to TRBD2. This CDR3 is 15 amino acids long. After removal of 1 base from V and 1 base from J, the junction contained 1 base not matched to a gene. Looked up from germline, CDR1 is SGHDN and CDR2 is FVKESK. The CDR3 reads CASSQGSGRSYEQYF. Incomplete CDR3 DNA: TGTGCCAGCAGCCAAGGTAGCGGGAGGTCCTACGAG. The variable domain in full, with the rest retrieved from reference TRBV14 and TRBJ2-7, is EAGVTQFPSHSVIEKGQTVTLRCDPISGHDNLYWYRRVMGKEIKFLLHFVKESKQDESGMPNNRFLAERTGGTYSTLKVQPAELEDSGVYFCASSQGSGRSYEQYFGPGTRLTVT.